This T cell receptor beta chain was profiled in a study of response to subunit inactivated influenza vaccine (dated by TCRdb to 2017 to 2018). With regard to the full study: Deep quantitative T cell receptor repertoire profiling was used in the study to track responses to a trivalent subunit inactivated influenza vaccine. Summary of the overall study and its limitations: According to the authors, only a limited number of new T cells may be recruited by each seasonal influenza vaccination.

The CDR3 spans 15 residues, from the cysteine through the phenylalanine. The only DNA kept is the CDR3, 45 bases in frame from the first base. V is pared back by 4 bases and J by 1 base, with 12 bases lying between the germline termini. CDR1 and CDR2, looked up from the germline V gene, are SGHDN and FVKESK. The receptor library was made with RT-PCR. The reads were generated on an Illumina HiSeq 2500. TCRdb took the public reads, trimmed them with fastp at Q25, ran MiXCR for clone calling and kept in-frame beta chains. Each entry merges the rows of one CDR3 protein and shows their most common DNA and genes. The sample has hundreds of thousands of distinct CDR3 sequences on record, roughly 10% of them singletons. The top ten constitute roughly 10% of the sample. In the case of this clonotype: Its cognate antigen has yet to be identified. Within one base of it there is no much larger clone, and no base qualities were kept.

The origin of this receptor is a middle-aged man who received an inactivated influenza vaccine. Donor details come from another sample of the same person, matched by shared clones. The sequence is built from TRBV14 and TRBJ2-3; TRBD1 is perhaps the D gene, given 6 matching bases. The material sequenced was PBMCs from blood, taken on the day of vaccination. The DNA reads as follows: TGTGCCAGCAGCCCATTCAACAGGGGCACAGATACGCAGTATTTT. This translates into CASSPFNRGTDTQYF.